These 4 T cell receptor beta chains came from one sample sequenced in a study of cytomegalovirus exposure and HLA in healthy donors. It was with 60 Vbeta and 13 Jbeta primers that the PCR ran. Some clones are missing from TCRdb's copy, which holds only in-frame ones; the method was immunoSEQ multiplex PCR. The sample has about 200,000 clones; around 83% are singletons. Sequencing was performed on PBMCs. The receptors here all came from a woman between 35 and 50 years old in good health and CMV-seronegative.

The DNA of the CDR3 is TGTGCCACCAGCAGAGCAAATATTGGGGCCGAGCAGTACTTC. This sequence encodes CATSRANIGAEQYF. The V call is TRBV15, the J call TRBJ2-7; tentatively, D is TRBD1 (5 bases). The germline V gene has CDR1 LNHNV and CDR2 YYDKDF (reference sequence). CDR3 length: 14 amino acids. V was pared by 1 base and J by 6 bases, with 13 bases between. Based on the CDR3 plus reference TRBV15 and TRBJ2-7, the full variable domain is DAMVIQNPRYQVTQFGKPVTLSCSQTLNHNVMYWYQQKSSQAPKLLFHYYDKDFNNEADTPDNFQSRRPNTSFCFLDIRSPGLGDTAMYLCATSRANIGAEQYFGPGTRLTVT.

The V call is TRBV2, the J call TRBJ1-5, with D hard to call. The CDR3 has 12 residues. Germline V gene sequence: CDR1 SNHLY, CDR2 FYNNEI. Trimming took off 6 bases at V and 5 bases at J, with 8 bases between the two ends. CDR3 sequence reads: CASRANHQPQHF. The CDR3 DNA sequence: TGTGCCAGCAGGGCCAATCATCAGCCCCAGCATTTT. Complete variable domain (other parts from reference TRBV2 and TRBJ1-5): EPEVTQTPSHQVTQMGQEVILRCVPISNHLYFYWYRQILGQKVEFLVSFYNNEISEKSEIFDDQFSVERPDGSNFTLKIRSTKLEDSAMYFCASRANHQPQHFGDGTRLSIL.

This rearrangement joins TRBV29-1 to TRBJ2-5; 12 bases fit TRBD2. The CDR3 runs 15 residues. Germline V CDR1 and CDR2: SQVTM, ANQGSEA. Germline trimming cut 1 base from V and 3 bases from J; bases unmatched to any gene: 3. The CDR3 region is CSVEGTSGTEETQYF. CDR3 nucleotide sequence: TGCAGCGTTGAAGGGACTAGCGGGACGGAAGAGACCCAGTACTTC.

The V and J genes are TRBV19 and TRBJ2-2; possible D gene TRBD2, 5 bases. CDR3 size: 18 residues. The V and J ends lost 3 bases and 6 bases respectively, with 23 bases between them. CDR1 and CDR2 from the germline V gene are LNHDA and SQIVND (reference sequence). The CDR3 DNA follows: TGTGCCAGTAGTATTCGGAGGAGAACTGCCGGGGTCCCCGGGGAGCTGTTTTTT. This gives the protein CASSIRRRTAGVPGELFF.